This entry lists 18 T cell receptor beta chains sequenced from one sample in a study of T cells in women clearing cervical HPV infection. Profiled with immunoSEQ multiplex PCR; TCRdb holds only in-frame clones, not every one. The listing contains fewer than 35,000 clones. Sequenced material: blood buffy coat. The receptors were sampled from a woman between 18 and 69 years old with a cervical HPV16 infection that either progressed to CIN3+ or cleared (not recorded which).

Comment on this clone: The read ends 3 residues shy of where the CDR3 ends; the end is completed using the germline J gene. This chain connects TRBV5-6 to TRBJ1-2; 7 bases agree with TRBD1. The J segment lost 4 bases and the V segment lost 4 bases, leaving 4 bases of the junction unmatched. CDR3 length: 13 amino acids. Germline assignment: CDR1 SGHDT and CDR2 YYEEEE. The CDR3 protein is CASSPDRVYGYTF. CDR3 bases read: TGTGCCAGCAGCCCCGACAGGGTCTATGGC.

Worth noting for this clone: The read stops 3 residues short of the end of the CDR3; the missing end is completed from the germline J gene. J is TRBJ1-2 and V is TRBV19; D ambiguous. Germline V gene data show CDR1 as LNHDA and CDR2 as SQIVND (reference sequence). V was pared by 3 bases and J by 2 bases, with 7 bases between. There are 13 residues in the CDR3. CDR3 DNA (partial): TGTGCCAGTAGTATCTCGAGGAACTATGGC. Translation: CASSISRNYG. The CDR3, in full, reads CASSISRNYGYTF.

About this clone itself: The read ends 3 residues shy of where the CDR3 ends; the end is completed using the germline J gene. The chain carries TRBV29-1 and TRBJ1-5; a weak D match, TRBD1 (6 bases). Trimming removed 4 bases at V and 4 bases at J, with 11 bases between. Germline V CDR1 and CDR2: SQVTM, ANQGSEA. The CDR3 extends over 13 amino acids. The covered CDR3 bases are TGCAGCGTTGGGCAGGGGTTAAATCAGCCC. This sequence encodes CSVGQGLNQP. From start to end, the CDR3 is CSVGQGLNQPQHF. Variable domain in full (rest from reference TRBV29-1 and TRBJ1-5): SAVISQKPSRDICQRGTSLTIQCQVDSQVTMMFWYRQQPGQSLTLIATANQGSEATYESGFVIDKFPISRPNLTFSTLTVSNMSPEDSSIYLCSVGQGLNQPQHFGDGTRLSIL.

Turning to this clone: Read sequence stops 3 residues before the CDR3 end, and the germline J gene provides the missing end. The J gene is TRBJ2-1, the V gene TRBV30; 9 bases fit TRBD2. Germline CDR1 reads GTSNPN; CDR2 reads SVGIG (reference sequence). The CDR3 runs 15 residues. Unmatched junction bases numbered 8, after V lost 0 bases and J lost 8 bases. CDR3 region: CAWSVLASGADEQFF. CDR3 DNA, as far as it was read: TGTGCCTGGAGTGTCTTGGCTAGCGGGGCGGATGAG.

Comments on this clone: Read sequence stops 3 residues before the CDR3 end, and the germline J gene provides the missing end. The chain uses TRBV14 and TRBJ1-2; maybe TRBD1 (6 bases). Germline-derived CDR1 and CDR2 are SGHDN and FVKESK. Trimming shortened V by 5 bases and J by 4 bases, and 11 bases separated the two germline ends. This CDR3 has 13 residues. CDR3 region: CASSTDRFYGYTF. The part of the CDR3 DNA that was read is TGTGCCAGCAGCACTGACAGGTTCTATGGC.

As concerns this clone: The DNA ends 3 residues before the CDR3 does, and the rest of the CDR3 is filled in from the germline J gene. The gene calls are TRBV20-1 and TRBJ1-1, with D maybe TRBD1 (5 bases). Germline-derived CDR1 and CDR2 are DFQATT and SNEGSKA (reference sequence). The CDR3 length is 10 residues. V shed 4 bases and J shed 7 bases, with 7 bases lying between them. This chain's CDR3 is CSATQGEAFF. The CDR3 DNA, read in part, is TGCAGTGCTACTCAGGGTGAA.

A word on this clone: The read stops 3 residues short of the end of the CDR3; the missing end is completed from the germline J gene. The chain links TRBV19 to TRBJ2-3, with 9 bases that match TRBD2. V shed 3 bases and J 4 bases; nucleotides not matched to a gene: 2. Looked up from germline, CDR1 is LNHDA and CDR2 is SQIVND (reference sequence). This CDR3 comprises 14 residues. The part of the CDR3 DNA that was read is TGTGCCAGTAGTATTGGCGGGGGGGCAGATACG. Its protein is CASSIGGGADT. The CDR3 reads in full as CASSIGGGADTQYF.

As regards this clone: The CDR3 end lies 3 residues beyond the end of the read and is filled in from the germline J gene. This rearrangement joins TRBV7-2 to TRBJ2-1; a weak D match, TRBD2 (6 bases). CDR1 and CDR2 (germline): SGHTA, FQGNSA. The CDR3 totals 14 residues. Trimming cost V 4 bases and J 3 bases, with 10 bases left between them. The CDR3: CASSSQGLYNEQFF. CDR3 DNA, as far as it was read: TGTGCCAGCAGCTCCCAGGGACTCTACAATGAG.

Comments on this clone: Sequencing ends 3 residues short of the CDR3 end; the germline J gene provides the rest. The chain is built from TRBV29-1 and TRBJ2-1; D remains ambiguous. The germline CDR1 and CDR2 sequences are SQVTM and ANQGSEA. This CDR3 is 14 amino acids long. V was cut by 2 bases and J by 7 bases, with 15 bases left in between. The CDR3 region is CSVESLLQTNEQFF. CDR3 DNA, as far as it was read: TGCAGCGTTGAATCGCTTCTCCAAACTAATGAG.

On this clone: The read gets to within 3 residues of the CDR3 end, and the germline J gene fills in the rest. The genes are TRBV7-2 and TRBJ2-5; the D gene is possibly TRBD2 (6 bases). The CDR3 is 14 amino acids. Trimming cost V 1 base and J 7 bases, with 13 bases left between them. Germline CDR1 reads SGHTA; CDR2 reads FQGNSA. This chain's CDR3 is CASSLDGGDTTQYF. Incomplete CDR3 DNA: TGTGCCAGCAGCTTAGATGGAGGGGATACGACC.

With respect to this clone: Read sequence stops 3 residues before the CDR3 end, and the germline J gene provides the missing end. The chain recombines TRBV29-1 with TRBJ1-2, with a weak D call TRBD1 (6 bases). V was clipped by 5 bases and J by 4 bases, with 14 bases between them. Germline CDR1 reads SQVTM; CDR2 reads ANQGSEA. The CDR3 is made up of 13 amino acids. Partial CDR3 DNA: TGCAGCGTTAATGCGAACAGGGCCTATGGC. Translated, it gives CSVNANRAYG. The CDR3 in full is CSVNANRAYGYTF.

Comments on this clone: Sequencing ends 3 residues short of the CDR3 end; the germline J gene provides the rest. This rearrangement joins TRBV10-1 to TRBJ1-1, with 7 bases identical to TRBD1. J gave up 3 bases and V 2 bases, and 12 bases lay outside the gene matches. This CDR3 is built from 17 residues. The germline V gene has CDR1 WNHNN and CDR2 SYGVQD (reference sequence). The CDR3 protein is CASSEEGETGWDTEAFF. The part of the CDR3 DNA that was read is TGCGCCAGCAGTGAGGAGGGGGAGACAGGGTGGGACACTGAA.

In the case of this clone: The CDR3 end is not reached by the read, which stops 3 residues before it; the germline J gene fills it in. The rearrangement links TRBV6-2 or TRBV6-3 to TRBJ2-1; 7 bases line up with TRBD1. From germline, CDR1 is MNHEY and CDR2 SVGEGT. After removal of 6 bases from V and 5 bases from J, the junction contained 7 bases not matched to a gene. The CDR3 consists of 14 residues. The CDR3 spells CASSHRGVNNEQFF. The CDR3 DNA, read in part, is TGTGCCAGCAGCCACAGGGGTGTAAACAATGAG.

Of note for this clone: At one of its ends the junction is not consistent with the germline gene, which may arise from a read error. The read stops 3 residues short of the end of the CDR3; the missing end is completed from the germline J gene. The V call is TRBV2, the J call TRBJ1-3; no definite D call. Germline assignment: CDR1 SNHLY and CDR2 FYNNEI. This CDR3 has 13 residues. CDR3 DNA, as far as it was read: TGTGCCAGCATGACGGACTCTGGAAACACG. It is translated as CASMTDSGNT. The whole CDR3 sequence reads CASMTDSGNTIYF.

With regard to this clone: The read stops 3 residues short of the end of the CDR3; the missing end is completed from the germline J gene. This sequence joins TRBV7-2 and TRBJ2-1; TRBD2 might be the D (6 bases). CDR3 length equals 15 residues. Trimming shortened V by 5 bases and J by 3 bases, and 14 bases separated the two germline ends. Germline CDR1 and CDR2: SGHTA and FQGNSA. The CDR3 reads CASSESSGYYNEQFF. CDR3 DNA (partial): TGTGCCAGCAGCGAAAGCAGCGGGTACTACAATGAG. Based on the CDR3 plus reference TRBV7-2 and TRBJ2-1, the full variable domain is GAGVSQSPSNKVTEKGKDVELRCDPISGHTALYWYRQSLGQGLEFLIYFQGNSAPDKSGLPSDRFSAERTGGSVSTLTIQRTQQEDSAVYLCASSESSGYYNEQFFGPGTRLTVL.

Concerning this clone itself: Read sequence stops 3 residues before the CDR3 end, and the germline J gene provides the missing end. This sequence joins TRBV7-2 and TRBJ2-5; TRBD2 aligns across 10 bases. Per the germline V gene, CDR1 is SGHTA and CDR2 is FQGNSA. V dropped 5 bases and J dropped 4; count of bases not matched to a gene: 4. This CDR3 has 14 amino acids. CDR3 protein: CASSLSGGLETQYF. The part of the CDR3 DNA that was read is TGTGCCAGCAGCCTTAGCGGGGGGCTAGAGACC.

About this clone itself: The read falls 3 residues short of the CDR3 end, and the missing part is taken from the germline J gene. The chain joins TRBV7-9 to TRBJ2-3, with 8 positions matching TRBD2. The J segment lost 6 bases and the V segment lost 1 base, leaving 6 bases of the junction unmatched. Germline V gene sequence: CDR1 SEHNR, CDR2 FQNEAQ (reference sequence). The CDR3 covers 15 residues. The CDR3 is CASSLVSGSADTQYF. The sequenced part of the CDR3 DNA is TGTGCCAGCAGCTTAGTCAGCGGGAGTGCGGATACG.

The CDR3 here is CASSSDRTQETQYF. Incomplete CDR3 DNA: TGTGCCAGCAGCTCCGACAGGACACAAGAGACC. The chain couples TRBV2 to TRBJ2-5; D might be TRBD1 (6 bases). The missing CDR3 end, 3 residues past where the read stops, is filled in from the germline J gene. The CDR3 is made up of 14 amino acids. Germline V gives CDR1 SNHLY, CDR2 FYNNEI. The germline V and J ends were trimmed by 6 bases and 2 bases, with 13 bases remaining between them.